What follows are 18 T cell receptor beta chains derived from one specimen sequenced in a study of response to subunit inactivated influenza vaccine. Using its own MiXCR run on the RT-PCR reads, TCRdb lists one record per CDR3 protein. In the table there are around 500,000 distinct CDR3 sequences, approximately 11% of which are singletons. Here the sequenced sample was PBMCs from blood, taken roughly 47 days after vaccination. These receptors all stem from a man aged 50 to 60 who received an inactivated influenza vaccine.

The chain employs TRBV5-6 and TRBJ2-1, with 13 positions matching TRBD2. This CDR3 is built from 17 residues. V trimming: 3 bases; J trimming: 4 bases; junction bases outside the gene matches: 7. Per germline, CDR1 SGHDT and CDR2 YYEEEE. This CDR3 is CASSSILAGGNYNEQFF. The CDR3 DNA reads TGTGCCAGCAGCTCGATACTAGCGGGGGGGAATTACAATGAGCAGTTCTTC.

This clonotype was counted only a few times. The rearrangement links TRBV5-1 to TRBJ1-1; TRBD1 matches at 9 bases. With V trimmed by 2 bases and J by 5 bases, 7 bases remained unmatched. Germline lookup yields CDR1 SGHRS and CDR2 YFSETQ. The CDR3 runs 15 residues. The CDR3 loop is CASSFDGTGRTEAFF. The CDR3 bases are TGCGCCAGCAGCTTTGATGGGACAGGGAGAACTGAAGCTTTCTTT.

This clonotype came up a few times. This chain links TRBV7-6 with TRBJ2-1; unclear D gene. This CDR3 spans 13 amino acids. Germline V lookup: CDR1 SGHVS, CDR2 FNYEAQ. The V gene lost 0 bases and the J gene lost 9 bases, with 9 bases spanning the gap. CDR3 loop: CASSLANAFEQFF. CDR3 bases: TGTGCCAGCAGCTTAGCGAACGCCTTTGAGCAGTTCTTC. Variable domain in full (rest from reference TRBV7-6 and TRBJ2-1): GAGVSQSPRYKVTKRGQDVALRCDPISGHVSLYWYRQALGQGPEFLTYFNYEAQQDKSGLPNDRFSAERPEGSISTLTIQRTEQRDSAMYRCASSLANAFEQFFGPGTRLTVL.

The CDR3 bases are TGCGCCAGCAGCTCCCTATCTAGCGGGGACAATGAGCAGTTCTTC. Translating gives CASSSLSSGDNEQFF. The rearrangement joins TRBV5-1 to TRBJ2-1; 9 nucleotides line up with TRBD2. CDR3 size: 15 residues. In germline, CDR1 is SGHRS, CDR2 YFSETQ. The V segment lost 3 bases and the J segment 5 bases; nucleotides outside the gene matches: 6.

This chain uses TRBV20-1 with TRBJ2-1, with 11 bases identical to TRBD1. V shed 3 bases, J shed 6 bases, and the junction held 4 bases outside the gene matches. The germline gives CDR1 DFQATT, CDR2 SNEGSKA (reference sequence). The CDR3 spans 14 residues. In nucleotides, the CDR3 is TGCAGTGCTAGGACCGGGACAGGGGGCAATGAGCAGTTCTTC. Translation gives CSARTGTGGNEQFF.

This clonotype appeared a few times. The chain employs TRBV9 and TRBJ2-3; TRBD1 matches at 9 bases. The CDR3 has 15 residues. In germline, CDR1 is SGDLS, CDR2 YYNGEE. The V segment lost 5 bases and the J segment 0 bases; nucleotides outside the gene matches: 4. In nucleotides, the CDR3 is TGTGCCAGCAGGGGACAGGGAACTAGCACAGATACGCAGTATTTT. Amino acids: CASRGQGTSTDTQYF. The full variable domain, with the rest looked up from reference TRBV9 and TRBJ2-3, is DSGVTQTPKHLITATGQRVTLRCSPRSGDLSVYWYQQSLDQGLQFLIQYYNGEERAKGNILERFSAQQFPDLHSELNLSSLELGDSALYFCASRGQGTSTDTQYFGPGTRLTVL.

Many counts were recorded for this clonotype. The V and J genes are TRBV5-1 and TRBJ2-2, with D maybe TRBD1 (6 bases). Per the germline V gene, CDR1 is SGHRS and CDR2 is YFSETQ. V lost 4 bases to trimming and J lost 3 bases, with 19 bases between them. The CDR3 runs to 17 residues. CDR3 residues: CASSRAEEGGYTGELFF. CDR3 DNA sequence: TGCGCCAGCAGCCGCGCCGAGGAAGGGGGTTACACCGGGGAGCTGTTTTTT.

This clonotype has a handful of counts. This chain connects TRBV25-1 to TRBJ2-4; D possibly corresponds to TRBD2 (6 bases). Germline CDR1 reads MGHDK; CDR2 reads SYGVNS. This CDR3 spans 17 amino acids. With 1 base removed from V and 8 bases from J, the gap between germline ends came to 21 bases. The CDR3 DNA sequence: TGTGCCAGCAGTGAATCAATACCAGCGGGCCGGAAGGACATTCAGTACTTC. This translates into CASSESIPAGRKDIQYF.

This clonotype was detected only a few times. This chain links TRBV20-1 with TRBJ2-7, with 10 bases matching TRBD2. From germline, CDR1 is DFQATT and CDR2 SNEGSKA (reference sequence). The CDR3 runs 16 residues. The trim removed 0 bases at V and 2 bases at J, leaving 7 bases unmatched. CDR3 amino acids: CSARDLKLAGTYEQYF. The CDR3, as DNA: TGCAGTGCTAGAGATCTGAAACTAGCGGGGACCTACGAGCAGTACTTC.

This clonotype was picked up a small number of times. The V gene is TRBV6-1, the J gene TRBJ2-1; possible D gene TRBD1, 6 bases. Germline V gives CDR1 MNHNS, CDR2 SASEGT. The CDR3 sequence is 16 residues long. V lost 5 bases and J 1 base, leaving 15 bases between the germline ends. CDR3 sequence reads: CASSRTGYISYNEQFF. In nucleotides, the CDR3 is TGTGCCAGCAGTCGAACAGGGTACATTTCCTACAATGAGCAGTTCTTC.

CDR3 in DNA: TGCAGCGTTGAAGAGGCAGGGGGACTATATGGCTACACCTTC. Its translation: CSVEEAGGLYGYTF. This sequence joins TRBV29-1 and TRBJ1-2; 7 bases are a match to TRBD1. Germline assignment: CDR1 SQVTM and CDR2 ANQGSEA. CDR3 length: 14 amino acids. J was trimmed by 5 bases and V by 0 bases; bases with no gene match: 6. The entire variable domain, with the rest obtained from reference TRBV29-1 and TRBJ1-2, is as follows: SAVISQKPSRDICQRGTSLTIQCQVDSQVTMMFWYRQQPGQSLTLIATANQGSEATYESGFVIDKFPISRPNLTFSTLTVSNMSPEDSSIYLCSVEEAGGLYGYTFGSGTRLTVV.

The V gene is TRBV20-1, the J gene TRBJ2-1, with 10 nucleotides matching TRBD2. Germline V gene data show CDR1 as DFQATT and CDR2 as SNEGSKA (reference sequence). This CDR3 contains 15 residues. V lost 0 bases, J lost 4 bases, and 3 bases stayed unmatched. The CDR3 reads CSARDLAGVYNEQFF. CDR3 DNA sequence: TGCAGTGCTAGAGATCTAGCGGGGGTTTACAATGAGCAGTTCTTC.

This clonotype was picked up a small number of times. The chain carries TRBV4-1 and TRBJ2-3; D tentatively fits TRBD1 or TRBD2 (6 bases each). CDR3 length equals 15 residues. V was pared by 3 bases and J by 4 bases, with 14 bases between. CDR1 is MGHRA, CDR2 YSYEKL, per germline. In DNA, the CDR3 is TGCGCCAGCAGCCACCGAGGGGGGTACCCAGATACGCAGTATTTT. Its translation is CASSHRGGYPDTQYF.

This clonotype was counted a few times. The V gene is TRBV28, the J gene TRBJ2-7; D is unclear. There are 15 residues in the CDR3. The germline gives CDR1 MDHEN, CDR2 SYDVKM. V was pared by 5 bases and J by 0 bases, with 14 bases between. CDR3 sequence: CASSLPTWGSYEQYF. The CDR3 nucleotides are TGTGCCAGCAGTCTCCCCACGTGGGGCTCCTACGAGCAGTACTTC. The full variable domain, rest sourced from reference TRBV28 and TRBJ2-7, is DVKVTQSSRYLVKRTGEKVFLECVQDMDHENMFWYRQDPGLGLRLIYFSYDVKMKEKGDIPEGYSVSREKKERFSLILESASTNQTSMYLCASSLPTWGSYEQYFGPGTRLTVT.

This clonotype is labeled as medium-sized (0.01 to 0.1%). The chain's CDR3 is CASSPAGSYEQYF. In nucleotides, the CDR3 is TGTGCCAGCAGTCCAGCGGGAAGCTACGAGCAGTACTTC. The chain combines TRBV12-3 or TRBV12-4 with TRBJ2-7; 7 bases line up with TRBD2. This CDR3 is 13 amino acids long. The ends lost 5 bases at V and 3 bases at J; junction bases unmatched: 4.

This clonotype has more than one count but fewer than ten. The gene calls are TRBV6-1 and TRBJ2-7; 9 bases match TRBD1. The germline gives CDR1 MNHNS, CDR2 SASEGT. V was clipped by 5 bases and J by 3 bases; unmatched bases: 11. This CDR3 is 16 amino acids long. The CDR3 sequence is CASSPVPGQGSYEQYF. The CDR3 DNA follows: TGTGCCAGCAGTCCTGTCCCGGGACAGGGAAGCTACGAGCAGTACTTC.

This clonotype was detected only a few times. V and J are TRBV29-1 and TRBJ2-2, with D unclear. Germline CDR1 and CDR2: SQVTM and ANQGSEA. This CDR3 region has 11 residues. Between the trimmed V and J ends, which lost 4 bases and 5 bases, there was a span of 5 bases. The CDR3 here is CSVVRTGELFF. The CDR3, as DNA: TGCAGCGTTGTGAGGACCGGGGAGCTGTTTTTT.

The chain links TRBV20-1 to TRBJ2-1, with 7 positions matching TRBD2. Germline V lookup: CDR1 DFQATT, CDR2 SNEGSKA (reference sequence). The CDR3 consists of 16 residues. The CDR3: CCARATGLAAYNEQFF. CDR3 in DNA: TGCTGCGCTAGAGCCACGGGGCTAGCGGCCTACAATGAGCAGTTCTTC.